Below, one T cell receptor (beta chain) is given with its context. The target of this receptor is not known. Base qualities are not at hand, and no much larger clone is one base apart. The source of the sample is a study of T cells in Graves' hyperthyroidism and ophthalmopathy (dated by TCRdb to between 2018 and 2020). About the study as a whole: To identify TCR V-J signatures that set the groups apart, the researchers used a discovery cohort of about a hundred patients, made up of 40 to 45 with Graves' ophthalmopathy and some 60 with stable Graves' hyperthyroidism. An independent validation cohort of under 20 hyperthyroidism patients and approximately 15 patients who later progressed to ophthalmopathy tested prospective prediction of ophthalmopathy. The approximately 100 discovery patients were randomly divided into training and test sets at a 7:3 ratio. In addition, the study compared T-cell repertoires in thyroid tissue and in blood from several Graves' hyperthyroidism patients. Once sampling was done, hyperthyroidism patients were given methimazole at a starting dose of 30 mg daily, whereas ophthalmopathy patients were given high-dose intravenous methylprednisolone. The paper describes TCR Vbeta CDR3 sequencing of around 140 peripheral blood samples, made up of 43 ophthalmopathy patients, 70 to 75 hyperthyroidism patients and around 17 progressor patients. Overall results and qualifications from the work: Most expanded thyroid clonotypes (frequency above 0.001) were also detected in blood, suggesting blood repertoires may reflect thyroid immune responses. In validation, progression to ophthalmopathy was predicted by the model with roughly 69% sensitivity and 72.22% specificity, a median of around 6.5 months before onset. Sample size was not statistically predetermined, and investigators were not blinded to group allocation. In cross-validation, a model built on a 13 V-J signature told ophthalmopathy apart from stable hyperthyroidism with 87.88% sensitivity and approximately 81% specificity, and in testing the same model reached 80%/75%.

Amplification of TCR beta CDR3 regions was carried out from RNA transcripts. The TCR CDR3 was subjected to a first round of RT-PCR using the HTBI primer set and the Qiagen OneStep RT-PCR kit. Libraries were constructed in a second round of multiplex PCR, after which size selection and purification were performed. Libraries were sequenced paired-end with 100 bp reads on an Illumina HiSeq2000. The paper's processing steps were these. SOAPnuke was used to process the raw data, throwing out any read that contained adapters or uncalled bases, had a mean Phred below 15, or lacked an exact constant-primer or identifier match. COPE v1.2.5 was used to merge high-quality paired reads, and clonotypes were defined as unique nucleotide sequences. MiTCR v1.1 was used to align clonotypes to the IMGT TRBV, TRBD and TRBJ reference segments. The analysis was restricted to V-J combinations with a frequency above 0.0001, which together covered 99% to 99.2% of the repertoires. The TCS score was defined as the ratio of F50 (clonal expansion) to E x V (chaos), calculated using BLOSUM62-based TCRdist between CDR3 peptides within each V-J. Welch's t-statistics and random forest reduced approximately 520 V-J features to 10 to 15, which were used in a naive Bayes classifier (R e1071). TCRdb trimmed public reads at Q25 via fastp, called clones via MiXCR and kept in-frame beta chains. CDR3 protein sequences are deduplicated, and each keeps its most common genes and DNA. None of the V and J calls come from the authors' own analysis; TCRdb made them. This sample gives around 540,000 distinct CDR3 sequences in total; about half of them show up just once. Jointly, the top ten make up about 7.9% of the sample.

Trimming takes 8 bases from V and 5 bases from J, and the germline ends sit 22 bases apart. CDR1 SGHTA and CDR2 FQGNSA are derived from the germline V gene. From its cysteine to its phenylalanine, the CDR3 spans 16 amino acids. CDR3 DNA is the only sequence kept; it has 48 bases, read in frame from the first base. Stable Graves' hyperthyroidism was defined as no progression to ophthalmopathy during 18 months of follow-up. Hyperthyroidism patients were aged 18 to 65 years and newly diagnosed, with disease duration of less than 2 months. Any patient with an uncontrolled infection, another autoimmune disease, pregnancy or lactation was excluded. Diagnoses were established on the basis of clinical symptoms, serum thyroxine and TRAb, thyroid ultrasound, and orbital computed tomography. Total RNA was extracted using Trizol reagent, and RNA quality was assessed on an Agilent 2100 Bioanalyzer.

Recombination connected TRBV7-2 to TRBJ1-5, with TRBD1 as a weak D call on 5 bases. Sequencing input: peripheral blood or thyroid tissue (not recorded which). This TCR was sampled from a young woman with Graves' hyperthyroidism. Donor details come from another sample of the same person, matched by shared clones. The CDR3 protein: CASQRRDRERHQPQHF. The sequence in DNA is TGTGCCAGCCAGCGCCGGGACCGGGAAAGACATCAGCCCCAGCATTTT.